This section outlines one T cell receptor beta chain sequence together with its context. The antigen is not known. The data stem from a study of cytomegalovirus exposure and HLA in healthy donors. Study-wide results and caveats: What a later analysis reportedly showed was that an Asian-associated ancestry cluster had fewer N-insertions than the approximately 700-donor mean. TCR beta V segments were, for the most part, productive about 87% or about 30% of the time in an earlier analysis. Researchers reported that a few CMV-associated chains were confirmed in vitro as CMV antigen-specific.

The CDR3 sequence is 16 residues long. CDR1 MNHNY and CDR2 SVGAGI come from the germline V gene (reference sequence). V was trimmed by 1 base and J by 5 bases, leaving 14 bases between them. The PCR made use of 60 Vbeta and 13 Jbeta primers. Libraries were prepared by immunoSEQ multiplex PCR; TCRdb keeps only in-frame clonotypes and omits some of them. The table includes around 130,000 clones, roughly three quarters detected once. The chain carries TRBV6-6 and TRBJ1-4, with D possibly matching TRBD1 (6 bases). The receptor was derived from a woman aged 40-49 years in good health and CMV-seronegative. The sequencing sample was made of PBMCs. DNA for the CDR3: TGTGCCAGCAGTTACTATTCACAGGGCGGGAATGAAAAACTGTTTTTT. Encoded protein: CASSYYSQGGNEKLFF.